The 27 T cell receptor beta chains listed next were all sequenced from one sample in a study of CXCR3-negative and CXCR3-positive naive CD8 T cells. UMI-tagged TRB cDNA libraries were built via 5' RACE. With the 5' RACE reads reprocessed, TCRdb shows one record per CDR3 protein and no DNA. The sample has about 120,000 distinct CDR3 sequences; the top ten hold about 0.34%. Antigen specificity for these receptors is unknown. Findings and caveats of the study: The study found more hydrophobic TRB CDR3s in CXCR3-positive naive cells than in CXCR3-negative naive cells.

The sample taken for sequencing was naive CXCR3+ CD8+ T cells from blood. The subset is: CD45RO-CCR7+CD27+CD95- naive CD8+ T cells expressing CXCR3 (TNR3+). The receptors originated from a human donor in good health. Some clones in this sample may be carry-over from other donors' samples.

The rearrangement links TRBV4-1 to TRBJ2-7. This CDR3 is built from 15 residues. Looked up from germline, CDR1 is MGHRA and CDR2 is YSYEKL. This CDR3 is CASSQLISWVHEQYF.

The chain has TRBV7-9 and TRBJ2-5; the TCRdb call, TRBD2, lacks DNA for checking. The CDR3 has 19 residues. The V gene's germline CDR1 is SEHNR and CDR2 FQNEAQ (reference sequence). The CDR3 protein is CASSSTRLAGGRNEETQYF.

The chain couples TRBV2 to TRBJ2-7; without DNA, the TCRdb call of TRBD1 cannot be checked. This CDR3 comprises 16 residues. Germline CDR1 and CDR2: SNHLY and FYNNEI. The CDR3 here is CASSESLTGLWYEQYF.

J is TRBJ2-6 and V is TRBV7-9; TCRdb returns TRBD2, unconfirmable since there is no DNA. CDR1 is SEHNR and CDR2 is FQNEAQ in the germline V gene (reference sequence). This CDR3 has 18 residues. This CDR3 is CASSFTSGGSSGANVLTF.

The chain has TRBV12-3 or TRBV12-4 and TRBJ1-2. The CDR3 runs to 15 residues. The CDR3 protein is CASSFTAGSNYGYTF.

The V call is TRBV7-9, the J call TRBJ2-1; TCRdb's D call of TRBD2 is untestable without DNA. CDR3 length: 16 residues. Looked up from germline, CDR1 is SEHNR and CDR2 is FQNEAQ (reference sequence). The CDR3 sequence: CASSVKTSGLYNEQFF. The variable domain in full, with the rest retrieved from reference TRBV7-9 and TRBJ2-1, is DTGVSQNPRHKITKRGQNVTFRCDPISEHNRLYWYRQTLGQGPEFLTYFQNEAQLEKSRLLSDRFSAERPKGSFSTLEIQRTEQGDSAMYLCASSVKTSGLYNEQFFGPGTRLTVL.

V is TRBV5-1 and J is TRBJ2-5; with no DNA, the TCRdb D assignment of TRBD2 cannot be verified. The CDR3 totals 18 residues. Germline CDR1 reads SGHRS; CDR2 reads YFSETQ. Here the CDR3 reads CASSPLLAGGVPRETQYF.

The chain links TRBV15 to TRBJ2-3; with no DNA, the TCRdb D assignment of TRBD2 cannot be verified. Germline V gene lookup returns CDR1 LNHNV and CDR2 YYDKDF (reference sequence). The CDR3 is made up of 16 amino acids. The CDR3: CATSRDRGGSTDTQYF.

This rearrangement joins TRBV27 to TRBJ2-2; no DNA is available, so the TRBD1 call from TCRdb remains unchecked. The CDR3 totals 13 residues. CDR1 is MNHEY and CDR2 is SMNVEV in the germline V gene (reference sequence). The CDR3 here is CASMTPLDGELFF.

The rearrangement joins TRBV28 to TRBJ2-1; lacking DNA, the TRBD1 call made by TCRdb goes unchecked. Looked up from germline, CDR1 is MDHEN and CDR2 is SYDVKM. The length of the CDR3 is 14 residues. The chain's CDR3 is CASSLPGTVREQFF.

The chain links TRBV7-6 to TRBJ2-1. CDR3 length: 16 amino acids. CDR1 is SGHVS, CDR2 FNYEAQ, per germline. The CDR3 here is CASSLARGSSYNEQFF.

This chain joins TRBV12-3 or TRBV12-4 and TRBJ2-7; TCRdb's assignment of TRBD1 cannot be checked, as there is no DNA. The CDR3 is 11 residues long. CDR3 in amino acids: CASSAGGEQYF.

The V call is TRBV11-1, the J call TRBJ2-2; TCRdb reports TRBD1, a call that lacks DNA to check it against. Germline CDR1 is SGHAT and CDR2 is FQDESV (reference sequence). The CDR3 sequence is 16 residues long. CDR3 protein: CASSYFGGIKTGELFF.

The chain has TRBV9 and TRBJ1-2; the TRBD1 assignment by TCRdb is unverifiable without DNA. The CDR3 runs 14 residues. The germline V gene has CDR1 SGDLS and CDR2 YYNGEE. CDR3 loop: CASSMLTGKYDYTF.

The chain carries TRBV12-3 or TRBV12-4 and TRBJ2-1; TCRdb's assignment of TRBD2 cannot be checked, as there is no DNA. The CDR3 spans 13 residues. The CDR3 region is CASSFRLAGYEFF.

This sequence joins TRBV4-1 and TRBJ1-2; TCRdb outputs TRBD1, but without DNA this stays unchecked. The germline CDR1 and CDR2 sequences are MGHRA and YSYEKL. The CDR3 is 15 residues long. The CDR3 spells CASSQVGVGGYGYTF.

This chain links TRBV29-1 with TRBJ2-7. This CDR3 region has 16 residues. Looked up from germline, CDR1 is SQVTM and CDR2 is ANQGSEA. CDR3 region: CSVEGVRTKGPYEQYF.

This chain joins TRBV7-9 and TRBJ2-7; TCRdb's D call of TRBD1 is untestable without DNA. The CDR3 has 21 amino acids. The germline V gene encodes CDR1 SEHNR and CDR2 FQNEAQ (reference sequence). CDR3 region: CASSLGTGGVRSGPSTYEQYF.

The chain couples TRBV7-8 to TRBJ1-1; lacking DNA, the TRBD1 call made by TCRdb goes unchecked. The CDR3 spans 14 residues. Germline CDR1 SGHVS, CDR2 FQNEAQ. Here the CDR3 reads CASSIGNRATEAFF.

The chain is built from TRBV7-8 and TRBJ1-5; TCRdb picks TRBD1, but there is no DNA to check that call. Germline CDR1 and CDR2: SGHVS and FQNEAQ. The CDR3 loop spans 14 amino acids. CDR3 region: CASSETGNNQPQHF. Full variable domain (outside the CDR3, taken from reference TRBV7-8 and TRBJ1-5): GAGVSQSPRYKVAKRGQDVALRCDPISGHVSLFWYQQALGQGPEFLTYFQNEAQLDKSGLPSDRFFAERPEGSVSTLKIQRTQQEDSAVYLCASSETGNNQPQHFGDGTRLSIL.

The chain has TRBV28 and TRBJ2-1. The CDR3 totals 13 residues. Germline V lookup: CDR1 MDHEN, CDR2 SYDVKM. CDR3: CASSQNFGHEQFF.

The CDR3 reads CASSLSRWDTGELFF. The genes are TRBV4-3 and TRBJ2-2. The length of the CDR3 is 15 residues. Germline CDR1 LGHNA, CDR2 YSLEER.

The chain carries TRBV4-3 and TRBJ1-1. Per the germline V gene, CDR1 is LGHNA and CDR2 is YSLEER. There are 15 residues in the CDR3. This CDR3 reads CASSPRLARNTEAFF.

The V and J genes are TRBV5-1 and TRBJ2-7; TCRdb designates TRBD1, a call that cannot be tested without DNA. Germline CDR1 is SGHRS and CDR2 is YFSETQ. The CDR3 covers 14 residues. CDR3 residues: CASSLGDRTYEQYF.

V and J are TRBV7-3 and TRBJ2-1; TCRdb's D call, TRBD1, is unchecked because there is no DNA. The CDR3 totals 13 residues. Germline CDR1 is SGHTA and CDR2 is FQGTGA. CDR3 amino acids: CASSTALKNEQFF.

CDR3 region: CASNPPQGRFHEQYF. V and J are TRBV12-3 or TRBV12-4 and TRBJ2-7; TCRdb's D call of TRBD1 is untestable without DNA. This CDR3 comprises 15 residues.

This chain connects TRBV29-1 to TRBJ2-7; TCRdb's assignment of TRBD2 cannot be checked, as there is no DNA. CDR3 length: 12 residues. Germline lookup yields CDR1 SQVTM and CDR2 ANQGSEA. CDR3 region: CTGGLPRGEQYF.